One and the same sample provided the 29 T cell receptor beta chains below, sequenced in a study of beta chain features in type 1 diabetes. The study, taken as a whole, reports: Moderate but significant shortening of TCRB CDR3s was recorded in all four CD4+ subsets from Type 1 diabetes patients.

These receptors are not linked to any known antigen. Expressed TCRB transcripts were sequenced after all isolated RNA was converted to cDNA. Libraries were prepared by immunoSEQ multiplex PCR; TCRdb keeps only in-frame clonotypes and omits some of them. The sample includes 600,000 or so clones, around 12% seen only once; the top ten take 0.09% to 0.15%. Source material: naive CD4+ T cells from blood. The receptors were gathered from a man in his thirties or forties with type 1 diabetes.

V usage is TRBV7-2 and J usage is TRBJ2-5; 10 positions agree with TRBD1. V lost 4 bases to trimming and J lost 7 bases; unmatched junction nucleotides: 18. Germline V gives CDR1 SGHTA, CDR2 FQGNSA. The CDR3 spans 18 residues. The CDR3 nucleotides are TGTGCCAGCAGCTCTGGTAGACAGGGGGCGCTGGGAACCCGGACCCAGTACTTC. Encoded protein: CASSSGRQGALGTRTQYF.

About this clone itself: This CDR3 is also generated by other DNA sequences in the sample. The chain is built from TRBV7-2 and TRBJ1-1, with TRBD1 identical over 10 bases. Trimming at V came to 4 bases and at J to 4 bases, leaving 3 bases not matched to a gene. The CDR3 loop spans 14 amino acids. Germline assignment: CDR1 SGHTA and CDR2 FQGNSA. Here the CDR3 reads CASSSRQGATEAFF. DNA of the CDR3: TGTGCCAGCAGCTCTCGACAGGGGGCCACTGAAGCTTTCTTT. Using reference TRBV7-2 and TRBJ1-1 for the parts outside the CDR3, the full variable domain is GAGVSQSPSNKVTEKGKDVELRCDPISGHTALYWYRQSLGQGLEFLIYFQGNSAPDKSGLPSDRFSAERTGGSVSTLTIQRTQQEDSAVYLCASSSRQGATEAFFGQGTRLTVV.

The chain combines TRBV29-1 with TRBJ2-3; no clear D. Trimming stripped 7 bases from V and 6 bases from J, with 8 bases between. Looked up from germline, CDR1 is SQVTM and CDR2 is ANQGSEA. The CDR3 loop spans 10 amino acids. CDR3 nucleotide sequence: TGCAGCGGTCAACAGGATACGCAGTATTTT. Residues: CSGQQDTQYF.

The chain joins TRBV25-1 to TRBJ1-2; no definite D call. Germline CDR1 is MGHDK and CDR2 is SYGVNS. The CDR3 has 14 amino acids. V lost 3 bases and J lost 0, with 8 bases in between. DNA of the CDR3: TGTGCCAGCAGTGAGCTAGGACCTAACTATGGCTACACCTTC. Its protein product is CASSELGPNYGYTF.

This clone has just a few counts. This rearrangement joins TRBV25-1 to TRBJ1-6; weak D call: TRBD1 (5 bases). Germline assignment: CDR1 MGHDK and CDR2 SYGVNS. CDR3 length: 14 residues. V lost 5 bases, J lost 9 bases, and 14 bases lay in between. The CDR3 bases are TGTGCCAGCAGTCGGGCAGGGAGTACTTCACCCCTCCACTTT. Residues: CASSRAGSTSPLHF.

This clone occurred a few times. The chain uses TRBV6-5 and TRBJ2-1; TRBD2 matches 7 bases. The CDR3 is made up of 14 amino acids. From germline, CDR1 is MNHEY and CDR2 SVGAGI. The ends lost 11 bases at V and 5 bases at J; junction bases unmatched: 12. The CDR3 loop reads CAARRSSGHNEQFF. The DNA for the CDR3 is TGTGCCGCCAGAAGGTCTAGCGGCCACAATGAGCAGTTCTTC.

This clone was counted only a few times. This CDR3 is CASSLARSGGAETQYF. The CDR3 nucleotides are TGTGCCAGCAGCTTAGCGCGTAGCGGGGGGGCAGAGACCCAGTACTTC. The chain couples TRBV7-2 to TRBJ2-5; 11 bases are shared with TRBD2. Per the germline V gene, CDR1 is SGHTA and CDR2 is FQGNSA. The CDR3 has 16 residues. The J segment lost 4 bases and the V segment lost 0 bases, leaving 4 bases of the junction unmatched.

This sequence joins TRBV28 and TRBJ2-7; 9 bases are shared with TRBD2. The germline CDR1 and CDR2 sequences are MDHEN and SYDVKM. J gave up 2 bases and V 5 bases, and 4 bases lay outside the gene matches. The CDR3 runs 14 residues. The CDR3 region has the DNA TGTGCCAGCAGTACTAGCGGGCGAACCTACGAGCAGTACTTC. Translating it yields CASSTSGRTYEQYF.

V and J are TRBV11-3 and TRBJ1-6, with 8 bases aligning to TRBD1. The CDR3 sequence is 16 residues long. Germline trimming cut 4 bases from V and 6 bases from J; bases unmatched to any gene: 8. CDR1 SGHNT and CDR2 YENEEA come from the germline V gene. This CDR3 is CASSWNPTGVNSPLHF. The CDR3 coding sequence is TGTGCCAGCAGCTGGAACCCGACAGGGGTTAATTCACCCCTCCACTTT.

This clone was observed a few times. The chain combines TRBV7-6 with TRBJ1-1; D possibly corresponds to TRBD1 (5 bases). Trimming shortened V by 6 bases and J by 0 bases, and 17 bases separated the two germline ends. Germline V CDR1 and CDR2: SGHVS, FNYEAQ. The CDR3 extends over 16 amino acids. This CDR3 reads CASRLPGRRMNTEAFF. The CDR3 region has the DNA TGTGCCAGCAGGCTACCGGGACGGAGAATGAACACTGAAGCTTTCTTT.

The J gene is TRBJ2-1, the V gene TRBV10-3; the D gene is possibly TRBD1 (6 bases). The germline V gene has CDR1 ENHRY and CDR2 SYGVKD. The CDR3 consists of 17 residues. V lost 3 bases and J lost 0, with 15 bases in between. The CDR3 spells CAISDRTATSSYNEQFF. The CDR3 nucleotides are TGTGCCATCAGTGACCGGACAGCGACAAGCTCCTACAATGAGCAGTTCTTC.

The rearrangement joins TRBV5-4 to TRBJ2-5, with D perhaps TRBD2 (5 bases). CDR3 size: 15 residues. In germline, CDR1 is SGHNT, CDR2 YYREEE (reference sequence). V shed 4 bases and J shed 5 bases, with 18 bases lying between them. The CDR3 loop is CASSPRKGELETQYF. In DNA form, the CDR3 reads TGTGCCAGCAGCCCTAGGAAGGGAGAGTTGGAGACCCAGTACTTC.

The rearrangement joins TRBV4-2 to TRBJ2-3; the D is unclear. CDR3 length equals 15 residues. With 1 base removed from V and 4 bases from J, the gap between germline ends came to 12 bases. Germline V lookup: CDR1 LGHNA, CDR2 YNFKEQ. CDR3: CASSQVTPEADTQYF. The CDR3 DNA sequence: TGTGCCAGCAGCCAAGTCACGCCCGAGGCAGATACGCAGTATTTT.

This clone came up a few times. The chain joins TRBV28 to TRBJ1-2, with D unclear. Trimming took 5 bases from V and 0 from J, leaving 13 bases between them. This CDR3 has 15 amino acids. The germline gives CDR1 MDHEN, CDR2 SYDVKM. CDR3 amino acids: CASSLSGPSNYGYTF. The CDR3 DNA reads as TGTGCCAGCAGTCTATCCGGGCCTTCTAACTATGGCTACACCTTC.

The V call is TRBV7-2, the J call TRBJ1-5; the match to TRBD1 covers 8 bases. The CDR3 consists of 14 residues. V lost 6 bases, J lost 7 bases, and 8 bases stayed unmatched. Per germline, CDR1 SGHTA and CDR2 FQGNSA. The CDR3 DNA reads as TGTGCCAGCAGACTTCAGGGGGCAGGCCAGCCCCAGCATTTT. It yields the protein CASRLQGAGQPQHF.

The chain combines TRBV4-1 with TRBJ1-3, with D possibly matching TRBD1 (5 bases). Trimming took 0 bases from V and 7 from J, leaving 13 bases between them. The CDR3 loop spans 15 amino acids. Germline V CDR1 and CDR2: MGHRA, YSYEKL. The CDR3 here is CASSQEWGRANTIYF. The CDR3 DNA sequence: TGCGCCAGCAGCCAAGAGTGGGGCAGAGCTAACACCATATATTTT.

This clone was picked up a small number of times. The chain links TRBV7-2 to TRBJ1-2, with a tentative D call TRBD1 (5 bases). Germline values: CDR1 SGHTA, CDR2 FQGNSA. This CDR3 comprises 13 residues. Trimming stripped 4 bases from V and 4 bases from J, with 10 bases between. CDR3 protein: CASSSSGAYGYTF. In nucleotides, the CDR3 is TGTGCCAGCAGCTCCTCCGGGGCCTATGGCTACACCTTC.

This clone was observed a handful of times. V is TRBV4-3 and J is TRBJ2-3; 9 nucleotides align to TRBD1. Trimming at V came to 0 bases and at J to 1 base, leaving 8 bases not matched to a gene. This CDR3 comprises 18 residues. Germline V gives CDR1 LGHNA, CDR2 YSLEER. The CDR3 coding sequence is TGCGCCAGCAGCCAAGAGATCGACAGGGGGATCCGCACAGATACGCAGTATTTT. It codes for CASSQEIDRGIRTDTQYF.

The V gene is TRBV2, the J gene TRBJ1-2; D perhaps matches TRBD1 (5 bases). Germline V gives CDR1 SNHLY, CDR2 FYNNEI. This CDR3 is built from 14 residues. V was shortened by 5 bases and J by 0 bases, with 10 bases between the two germline ends. The CDR3 here is CASSPGGSNYGYTF. CDR3 DNA: TGTGCCAGCAGTCCCGGGGGATCTAACTATGGCTACACCTTC.

This chain uses TRBV29-1 with TRBJ2-2; D is unresolved. Per the germline V gene, CDR1 is SQVTM and CDR2 is ANQGSEA. The CDR3 runs 16 residues. V was trimmed by 0 bases and J by 1 base, leaving 12 bases between them. CDR3 amino acids: CSVEDRRAGNTGELFF. In DNA, the CDR3 is TGCAGCGTTGAAGATCGTCGGGCAGGGAACACCGGGGAGCTGTTTTTT.

V is TRBV29-1 and J is TRBJ1-5, with a weak D call TRBD1 (5 bases). Trimming removed 7 bases at V and 2 bases at J, with 21 bases between. Germline V gene sequence: CDR1 SQVTM, CDR2 ANQGSEA. CDR3 size: 16 residues. The CDR3 DNA follows: TGCAGCGCCCTCACCGCAGGGTTTGATGGCAATCAGCCCCAGCATTTT. Translating gives CSALTAGFDGNQPQHF. Full variable domain (rest looked up from reference TRBV29-1 and TRBJ1-5): SAVISQKPSRDICQRGTSLTIQCQVDSQVTMMFWYRQQPGQSLTLIATANQGSEATYESGFVIDKFPISRPNLTFSTLTVSNMSPEDSSIYLCSALTAGFDGNQPQHFGDGTRLSIL.

The chain recombines TRBV9 with TRBJ2-3; 9 nucleotides line up with TRBD1. The CDR3 is 18 amino acids. In germline, CDR1 is SGDLS, CDR2 YYNGEE. Trimming at V came to 0 bases and at J to 2 bases, leaving 10 bases not matched to a gene. This CDR3 reads CASSVGVGTGKATDTQYF. CDR3 coding DNA: TGTGCCAGCAGCGTAGGTGTTGGGACAGGGAAAGCCACAGATACGCAGTATTTT. Full variable domain (remainder filled in from reference TRBV9 and TRBJ2-3): DSGVTQTPKHLITATGQRVTLRCSPRSGDLSVYWYQQSLDQGLQFLIQYYNGEERAKGNILERFSAQQFPDLHSELNLSSLELGDSALYFCASSVGVGTGKATDTQYFGPGTRLTVL.

Only a few counts were recorded for this clone. The chain employs TRBV2 and TRBJ1-3; D not certain. The CDR3 runs to 14 residues. The germline V and J ends were trimmed by 4 bases and 7 bases, with 14 bases remaining between them. Per germline, CDR1 SNHLY and CDR2 FYNNEI. CDR3 DNA sequence: TGTGCCAGCAGTGCTGGGTCCAACCCGAACACCATATATTTT. Encoded protein: CASSAGSNPNTIYF.

This chain links TRBV2 with TRBJ2-1, with no clear D. The CDR3 extends over 15 amino acids. V gave up 8 bases and J gave up 0 bases, with 14 bases separating them. CDR1 is SNHLY, CDR2 FYNNEI, per germline. This CDR3 is CASVARSSSYNEQFF. For the CDR3, the DNA is TGTGCCAGCGTCGCCCGGTCAAGCTCCTACAATGAGCAGTTCTTC.

The chain carries TRBV5-1 and TRBJ1-1, with D possibly being TRBD1 (5 bases). The germline V and J ends were trimmed by 1 base and 1 base, with 11 bases remaining between them. There are 15 residues in the CDR3. Germline CDR1 SGHRS, CDR2 YFSETQ. The CDR3 sequence is CASSLSSDRNTEAFF. The CDR3 bases are TGCGCCAGCAGCTTGTCTTCTGACAGGAACACTGAAGCTTTCTTT. Drawing the rest from reference TRBV5-1 and TRBJ1-1, the complete variable domain is KAGVTQTPRYLIKTRGQQVTLSCSPISGHRSVSWYQQTPGQGLQFLFEYFSETQRNKGNFPGRFSGRQFSNSRSEMNVSTLELGDSALYLCASSLSSDRNTEAFFGQGTRLTVV.

This clone was seen only once. This sequence joins TRBV4-3 and TRBJ2-1; tentative D call: TRBD2 (6 bases). CDR3 size: 17 residues. V was shortened by 0 bases and J by 2 bases, with 14 bases between the two germline ends. Germline V gene lookup returns CDR1 LGHNA and CDR2 YSLEER. CDR3 sequence (DNA): TGCGCCAGCAGCCAAGAAGGAGGGGACTCCGCCTACAATGAGCAGTTCTTC. It encodes CASSQEGGDSAYNEQFF.

This chain joins TRBV7-2 and TRBJ2-6; tentative D call: TRBD2 (5 bases). The CDR3 length is 16 residues. Germline V gene data show CDR1 as SGHTA and CDR2 as FQGNSA. V dropped 2 bases and J dropped 1 base, with 9 bases sitting between them. The CDR3 sequence is CASSLSEGSGANVLTF. The CDR3 DNA sequence: TGTGCCAGCAGCTTAAGTGAGGGATCTGGGGCCAACGTCCTGACTTTC.

This clone was found a few times. The chain couples TRBV7-8 to TRBJ1-5; weak D call: TRBD1 (5 bases). The V gene's germline CDR1 is SGHVS and CDR2 FQNEAQ. With 1 base removed from V and 4 bases from J, the gap between germline ends came to 11 bases. CDR3 length: 15 residues. The CDR3 here is CASSLEGRVNQPQHF. DNA for the CDR3: TGTGCCAGCAGCTTAGAGGGCAGGGTAAATCAGCCCCAGCATTTT.

The CDR3 DNA reads as TGTGCCAGCAGGGGATCCGGGGGAGACTATGGCTACACCTTC. It codes for CASRGSGGDYGYTF. This chain uses TRBV6-5 with TRBJ1-2; TRBD1 might be the D (5 bases). The CDR3 consists of 14 residues. Germline V CDR1 and CDR2: MNHEY, SVGAGI. Trimming took 6 bases from V and 3 from J, leaving 14 bases between them.